This T cell receptor (beta chain) came from a study of cytomegalovirus exposure and HLA in healthy donors. Study-level information: A preliminary data release comprised tens of millions of unique TCRs obtained from HLA-typed donors.

With 60 Vbeta and 13 Jbeta primers, the PCR was carried out. The protocol was immunoSEQ multiplex PCR, while the TCRdb copy is restricted to in-frame clones and leaves out a portion. Of about 150,000 clones listed, approximately 10% are singletons. General study results and limits: Later analysis suggested most CMV-associated TCR beta chains were HLA-restricted.

Details on this clone: As yet, its antigen is unknown.

Sequencing was done on a sample of PBMCs. The clonotype originates from a woman in her thirties or forties in good health and CMV-seropositive.

DNA of the CDR3: TGTGCCAGTAGTATCCGACAGGGGAGGAACCGAAACACTGAAGCTTTCTTT. Protein sequence: CASSIRQGRNRNTEAFF. This chain uses TRBV19 with TRBJ1-1; 8 bases are shared with TRBD1. The V and J ends lost 3 bases and 2 bases, in that order; junction bases with no gene match: 11. The CDR3 totals 17 residues. Per the germline V gene, CDR1 is LNHDA and CDR2 is SQIVND (reference sequence).